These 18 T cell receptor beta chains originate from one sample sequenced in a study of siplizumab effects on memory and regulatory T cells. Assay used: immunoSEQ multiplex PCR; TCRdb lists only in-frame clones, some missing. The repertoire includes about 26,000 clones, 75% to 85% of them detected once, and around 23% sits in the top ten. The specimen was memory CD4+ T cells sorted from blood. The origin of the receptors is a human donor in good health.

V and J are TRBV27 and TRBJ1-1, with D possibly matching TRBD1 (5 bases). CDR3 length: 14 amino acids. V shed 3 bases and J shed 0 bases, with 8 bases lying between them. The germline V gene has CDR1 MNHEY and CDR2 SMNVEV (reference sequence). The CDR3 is CASSLGDMNTEAFF. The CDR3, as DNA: TGTGCCAGCAGTTTGGGGGATATGAACACTGAAGCTTTCTTT.

CDR3 sequence (DNA): TGTGCCAGCAGCGTAGGACCTCGGACAGAGGGAAACACCATATATTTT. This translates into CASSVGPRTEGNTIYF. The chain joins TRBV9 to TRBJ1-3; a possible D gene is TRBD1 (6 bases). V was trimmed by 0 bases and J by 4 bases, leaving 14 bases between them. The CDR3 contains 16 residues. CDR1 SGDLS and CDR2 YYNGEE come from the germline V gene.

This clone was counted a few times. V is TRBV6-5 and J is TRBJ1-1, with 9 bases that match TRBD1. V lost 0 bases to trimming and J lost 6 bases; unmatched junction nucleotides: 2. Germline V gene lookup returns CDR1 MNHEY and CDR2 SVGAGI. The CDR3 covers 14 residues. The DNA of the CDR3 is TGTGCCAGCAGTTACTCGGGACAGGGTTCTGAAGCTTTCTTT. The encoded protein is CASSYSGQGSEAFF.

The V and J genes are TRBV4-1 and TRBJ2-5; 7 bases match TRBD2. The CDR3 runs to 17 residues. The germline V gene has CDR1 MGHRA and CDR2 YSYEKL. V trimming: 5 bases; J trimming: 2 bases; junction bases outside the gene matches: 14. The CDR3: CASSEAVRAGAQETQYF. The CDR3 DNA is TGCGCCAGCAGCGAAGCAGTTCGGGCGGGAGCTCAAGAGACCCAGTACTTC.

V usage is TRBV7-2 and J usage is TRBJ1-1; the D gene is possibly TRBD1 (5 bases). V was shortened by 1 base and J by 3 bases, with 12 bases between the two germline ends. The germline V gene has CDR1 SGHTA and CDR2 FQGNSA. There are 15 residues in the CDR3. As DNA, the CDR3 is TGTGCCAGCAGCTTAGGTTACAGCAGGGACACTGAAGCTTTCTTT. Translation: CASSLGYSRDTEAFF.

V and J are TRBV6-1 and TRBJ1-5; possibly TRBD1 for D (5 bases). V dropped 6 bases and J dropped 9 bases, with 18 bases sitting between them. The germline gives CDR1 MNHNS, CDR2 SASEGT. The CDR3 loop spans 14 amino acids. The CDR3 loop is CASRAGATSGPQHF. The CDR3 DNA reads TGTGCCAGCAGGGCCGGGGCCACCTCCGGGCCCCAGCATTTT.

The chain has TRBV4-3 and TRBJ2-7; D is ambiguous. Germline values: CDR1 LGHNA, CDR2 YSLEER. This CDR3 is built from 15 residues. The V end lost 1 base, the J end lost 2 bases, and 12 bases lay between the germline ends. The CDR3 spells CASSQAPAKTYEQYF. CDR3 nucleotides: TGCGCCAGCAGCCAAGCACCCGCGAAGACCTACGAGCAGTACTTC.

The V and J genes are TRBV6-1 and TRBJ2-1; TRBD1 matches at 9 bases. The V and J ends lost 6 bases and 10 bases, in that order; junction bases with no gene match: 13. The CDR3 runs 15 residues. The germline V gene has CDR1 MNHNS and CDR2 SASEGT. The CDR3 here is CASSRSTGGGEEQFF. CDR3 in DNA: TGTGCCAGCAGCAGGAGTACAGGGGGCGGAGAGGAGCAGTTCTTC.

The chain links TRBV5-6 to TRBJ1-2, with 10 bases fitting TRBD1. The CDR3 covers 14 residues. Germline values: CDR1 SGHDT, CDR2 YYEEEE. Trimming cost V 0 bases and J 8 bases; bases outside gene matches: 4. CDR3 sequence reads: CASSLAGQGVGYTF. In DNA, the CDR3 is TGTGCCAGCAGCTTGGCCGGACAGGGGGTCGGCTACACCTTC.

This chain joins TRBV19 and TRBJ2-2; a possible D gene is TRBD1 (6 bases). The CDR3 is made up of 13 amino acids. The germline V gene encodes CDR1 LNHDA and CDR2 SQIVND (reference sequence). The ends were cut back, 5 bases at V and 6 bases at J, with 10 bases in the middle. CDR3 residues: CASSAQGPGELFF. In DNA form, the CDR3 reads TGTGCCAGTAGTGCACAGGGTCCCGGGGAGCTGTTTTTT.

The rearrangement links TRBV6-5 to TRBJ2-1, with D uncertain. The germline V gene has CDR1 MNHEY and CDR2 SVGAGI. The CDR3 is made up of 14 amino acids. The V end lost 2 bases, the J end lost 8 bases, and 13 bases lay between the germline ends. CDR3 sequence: CASSYEMGSYEQFF. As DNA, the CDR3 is TGTGCCAGCAGTTACGAAATGGGGTCGTATGAGCAGTTCTTC.

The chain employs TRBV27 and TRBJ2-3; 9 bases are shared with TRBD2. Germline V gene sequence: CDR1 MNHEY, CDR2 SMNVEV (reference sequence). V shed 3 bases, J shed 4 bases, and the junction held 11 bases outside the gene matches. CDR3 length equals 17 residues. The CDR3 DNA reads TGTGCCAGCAGTTTTTCCTCTAGCGGGATAAGACCAGATACGCAGTATTTT. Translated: CASSFSSSGIRPDTQYF.

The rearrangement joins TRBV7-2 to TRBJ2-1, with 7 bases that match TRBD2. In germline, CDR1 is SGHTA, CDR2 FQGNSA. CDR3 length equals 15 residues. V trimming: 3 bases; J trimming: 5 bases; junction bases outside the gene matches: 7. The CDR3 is CASSFSGNKNNEQFF. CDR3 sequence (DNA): TGTGCCAGCAGCTTCAGCGGGAACAAAAACAATGAGCAGTTCTTC.

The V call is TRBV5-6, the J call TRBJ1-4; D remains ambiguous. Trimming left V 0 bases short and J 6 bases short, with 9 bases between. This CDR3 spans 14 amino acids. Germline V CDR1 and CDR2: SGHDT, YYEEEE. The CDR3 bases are TGTGCCAGCAGCTTGGACGGGCCGGATGAAAAACTGTTTTTT. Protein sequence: CASSLDGPDEKLFF.

The CDR3 loop reads CASSQGQLQETQYF. Written as DNA, the CDR3 is TGCGCCAGCAGCCAGGGGCAGCTACAAGAGACCCAGTACTTC. This rearrangement joins TRBV5-1 to TRBJ2-5; possible D gene TRBD1, 6 bases. V was trimmed by 4 bases and J by 2 bases, leaving 12 bases between them. This CDR3 has 14 amino acids. Germline lookup yields CDR1 SGHRS and CDR2 YFSETQ.

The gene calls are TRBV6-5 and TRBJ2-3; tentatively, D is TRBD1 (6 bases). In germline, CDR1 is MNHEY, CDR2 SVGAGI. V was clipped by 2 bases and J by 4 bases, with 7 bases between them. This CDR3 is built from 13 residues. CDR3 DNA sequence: TGTGCCAGCAGTTACCGGACAGCAGATACGCAGTATTTT. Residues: CASSYRTADTQYF.

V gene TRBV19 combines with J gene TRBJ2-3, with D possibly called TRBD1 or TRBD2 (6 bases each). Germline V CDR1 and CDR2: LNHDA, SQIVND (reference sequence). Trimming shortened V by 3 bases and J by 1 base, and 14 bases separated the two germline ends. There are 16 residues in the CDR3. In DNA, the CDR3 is TGTGCCAGTAGTATCGGGGGCCAGAGTGGCACAGATACGCAGTATTTT. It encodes CASSIGGQSGTDTQYF.

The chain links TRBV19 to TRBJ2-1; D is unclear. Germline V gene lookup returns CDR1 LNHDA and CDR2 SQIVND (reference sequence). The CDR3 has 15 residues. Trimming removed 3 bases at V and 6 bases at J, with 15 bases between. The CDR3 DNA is TGTGCCAGTAGTATGGACCCGTGGGTCGGCAATGAGCAGTTCTTC. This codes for CASSMDPWVGNEQFF.